The 32 T cell receptor beta chains in this list originate from one sample, sequenced in a study of early T cells in non-severe SARS-CoV-2 infection. Via MiXCR, TCRdb re-called the 5' RACE reads, giving one row per CDR3 protein. In the table there are 45,000 to 75,000 distinct CDR3 sequences, approximately 9% of which are singletons. What was sequenced was whole blood. The receptor source for this set is an adult who was a healthcare worker with PCR-confirmed SARS-CoV-2 infection or an uninfected control (not recorded which).

This clonotype was detected many times. V is TRBV7-8 and J is TRBJ2-1; a weak D match, TRBD2 (5 bases). Germline CDR1 reads SGHVS; CDR2 reads FQNEAQ. The CDR3 totals 15 residues. The germline V and J ends were trimmed by 2 bases and 4 bases, with 12 bases remaining between them. This CDR3 is CASSLSPSSYNEQFF. The CDR3, as DNA: TGTGCCAGCAGCTTATCTCCTAGCTCTTACAATGAGCAGTTCTTC.

In this sample, this clonotype turned up many times. This chain joins TRBV12-3 or TRBV12-4 and TRBJ1-3; 9 bases agree with TRBD1. The CDR3 is 14 residues long. The V gene end was trimmed by 4 bases and the J gene end by 7 bases; junction bases not matched to a gene: 5. CDR3 residues: CASSSGTGSNTIYF. The CDR3 DNA reads as TGTGCCAGCAGTTCCGGGACAGGGTCCAACACCATATATTTT.

Ten or more counts support this clonotype. The gene calls are TRBV5-6 and TRBJ2-7; possible D gene TRBD2, 6 bases. V was trimmed by 0 bases and J by 5 bases, leaving 9 bases between them. Germline CDR1 and CDR2: SGHDT and YYEEEE. The CDR3 runs 13 residues. CDR3: CASSLGSGDEQYF. The CDR3 DNA reads as TGTGCCAGCAGCTTGGGTTCGGGGGACGAGCAGTACTTC.

This clonotype was recorded many times. The V gene is TRBV7-2, the J gene TRBJ1-4; D is unclear. The CDR3 totals 14 residues. With 4 bases removed from V and 8 bases from J, the gap between germline ends came to 14 bases. CDR1 and CDR2 from the germline V gene are SGHTA and FQGNSA. This CDR3 is CASSSGPGKEKLFF. In DNA, the CDR3 is TGTGCCAGCAGCTCCGGGCCGGGAAAGGAAAAACTGTTTTTT.

This clonotype was observed at least ten times. V and J are TRBV13 and TRBJ2-3; D may match TRBD1 or TRBD2 (6 bases each). Trimming left V 4 bases short and J 7 bases short, with 27 bases between. This CDR3 is built from 18 residues. CDR1 and CDR2 (germline): PRHDT, FYEKMQ (reference sequence). The DNA of the CDR3 is TGTGCCAGCAGCTCCAGGAGGGACAACAACCTCATTACTAATACGCAGTATTTT. This gives the protein CASSSRRDNNLITNTQYF.

The V call is TRBV7-9, the J call TRBJ2-2; D may be TRBD2 (5 bases). V was trimmed by 2 bases and J by 2 bases, leaving 24 bases between them. The CDR3 totals 20 residues. Germline values: CDR1 SEHNR, CDR2 FQNEAQ (reference sequence). CDR3: CASSLLRLGLPGPNTGELFF. Written as DNA, the CDR3 is TGTGCCAGCAGCTTACTGCGGCTAGGACTTCCCGGACCTAACACCGGGGAGCTGTTTTTT.

The sample holds many counts of this clonotype. The genes are TRBV6-5 and TRBJ2-1; TRBD1 aligns across 7 bases. The CDR3 has 15 residues. CDR1 and CDR2 from the germline V gene are MNHEY and SVGAGI. V lost 6 bases to trimming and J lost 8 bases; unmatched junction nucleotides: 13. The CDR3 region has the DNA TGTGCCAGCAGCCCGGGACAGACAAGAGGGGATGAGCAGTTCTTC. Translated, it gives CASSPGQTRGDEQFF.

The chain is built from TRBV18 and TRBJ2-7, with 7 bases matching TRBD2. Germline CDR1 KGHSH, CDR2 LQKENI. With 1 base clipped from V and 0 bases from J, the junction kept 0 bases outside the gene matches. The CDR3 covers 14 residues. The CDR3 sequence: CASSPREGSYEQYF. DNA for the CDR3: TGTGCCAGCTCACCACGGGAGGGCTCCTACGAGCAGTACTTC.

V and J are TRBV4-1 and TRBJ1-1, with 9 bases fitting TRBD1. The germline V gene encodes CDR1 MGHRA and CDR2 YSYEKL. The CDR3 totals 15 residues. Losses at the gene ends were 4 bases for V and 10 bases for J; bases not matched to a gene: 13. The CDR3 here is CASSRDRVSPDVAFF. The CDR3 DNA follows: TGCGCCAGCAGCCGGGACAGGGTATCTCCGGACGTAGCTTTCTTT.

This clonotype was counted many times. V usage is TRBV10-3 and J usage is TRBJ2-1; D unresolved. From germline, CDR1 is ENHRY and CDR2 SYGVKD. The V end was cut by 0 bases, the J end by 5 bases, with 11 bases between. This CDR3 is built from 15 residues. CDR3 loop: CAISESVGPHNEQFF. CDR3 nucleotides: TGTGCCATCAGTGAGTCCGTTGGGCCCCACAATGAGCAGTTCTTC.

This clonotype was detected many times. The rearrangement joins TRBV28 to TRBJ1-3; no definite D call. Germline V gives CDR1 MDHEN, CDR2 SYDVKM. This CDR3 has 17 residues. V shed 6 bases and J shed 0 bases, with 18 bases lying between them. CDR3 nucleotides: TGTGCCAGCAGATACTTTCCGTTAAGTCCCTCTGGAAACACCATATATTTT. Translated: CASRYFPLSPSGNTIYF.

This chain uses TRBV7-9 with TRBJ1-2, with TRBD1 matching 8 bases. CDR1 and CDR2 (germline): SEHNR, FQNEAQ (reference sequence). V lost 5 bases, J lost 7 bases, and 9 bases stayed unmatched. The CDR3 has 14 amino acids. CDR3 loop: CASSTRQGHVGYTF. The CDR3 coding sequence is TGTGCCAGCAGCACCCGACAGGGGCATGTTGGCTACACCTTC.

This clonotype was seen more than once but under ten times. V usage is TRBV3-1 and J usage is TRBJ2-5; the match to TRBD2 covers 10 bases. CDR1 and CDR2 (germline): LGHDT, YNNKEL (reference sequence). Trimming removed 3 bases from V and 7 bases from J; junction bases left unmatched: 11. The CDR3 is 16 residues long. CDR3 DNA sequence: TGTGCCAGCAGCCAGGGAGTAGCGGGAGGAGGGAGGACCCAGTACTTC. Its translation is CASSQGVAGGGRTQYF.

This clonotype has ten or more counts. The V call is TRBV4-3, the J call TRBJ2-1; 8 bases align to TRBD2. In germline, CDR1 is LGHNA, CDR2 YSLEER. With 1 base clipped from V and 9 bases from J, the junction kept 26 bases outside the gene matches. The CDR3 covers 21 residues. This CDR3 is CASSQVSGAKSAGDFYGEQFF. DNA of the CDR3: TGCGCCAGCAGCCAAGTATCGGGGGCCAAATCAGCGGGAGATTTTTATGGTGAGCAGTTCTTC.

This clonotype was observed a few times. This chain links TRBV7-9 with TRBJ1-4, with a possible D match to TRBD1 (5 bases). V was clipped by 7 bases and J by 7 bases, with 10 bases between them. The CDR3 is 12 amino acids. CDR1 is SEHNR and CDR2 is FQNEAQ in the germline V gene (reference sequence). The DNA for the CDR3 is TGTGCCAGCACGTTAGGGACTGAAAAACTGTTTTTT. Amino acids: CASTLGTEKLFF.

The J gene is TRBJ2-3, the V gene TRBV25-1; D unresolved. Trimming shortened V by 0 bases and J by 0 bases, and 4 bases separated the two germline ends. This CDR3 spans 14 amino acids. CDR1 is MGHDK, CDR2 SYGVNS, per germline. The CDR3 sequence: CASSEYSSTDTQYF. CDR3 nucleotide sequence: TGTGCCAGCAGTGAATATTCCAGCACAGATACGCAGTATTTT.

This chain connects TRBV11-1 to TRBJ2-3; D perhaps matches TRBD1 (5 bases). This CDR3 has 13 residues. Germline V lookup: CDR1 SGHAT, CDR2 FQDESV (reference sequence). The V and J ends lost 3 bases and 4 bases respectively, with 8 bases between them. CDR3 nucleotide sequence: TGTGCCAGCAGCTTTGGGGCCGCAGATACGCAGTATTTT. Translated, it gives CASSFGAADTQYF.

This clonotype has at least ten counts. This chain's CDR3 is CSAGGKQGFGNTIYF. In DNA form, the CDR3 reads TGCAGTGCTGGGGGAAAACAGGGGTTTGGAAACACCATATATTTT. The chain has TRBV20-1 and TRBJ1-3; the match to TRBD1 covers 7 bases. Losses at the gene ends were 5 bases for V and 3 bases for J; bases not matched to a gene: 10. This CDR3 spans 15 amino acids. CDR1 and CDR2 (germline): DFQATT, SNEGSKA (reference sequence).

This clonotype was detected many times. The chain links TRBV19 to TRBJ2-7, with D perhaps TRBD1 (6 bases). The CDR3 has 17 amino acids. CDR1 and CDR2 from the germline V gene are LNHDA and SQIVND (reference sequence). Trimming stripped 9 bases from V and 2 bases from J, with 26 bases between. CDR3 sequence reads: CASAQVHSGTPAYEQYF. In DNA form, the CDR3 reads TGTGCCAGCGCGCAAGTCCACTCCGGGACACCCGCCTACGAGCAGTACTTC.

This clonotype was detected ten times or more. The chain is built from TRBV29-1 and TRBJ2-7; a weak D match, TRBD1 (6 bases). Trimming shortened V by 4 bases and J by 2 bases, and 6 bases separated the two germline ends. The CDR3 loop spans 11 amino acids. The germline CDR1 and CDR2 sequences are SQVTM and ANQGSEA. CDR3 bases: TGCAGCGTTGGGACAGCCTACGAGCAGTACTTC. Translating it yields CSVGTAYEQYF.

This clonotype was counted ten times or more. The chain joins TRBV13 to TRBJ2-1; the D is unclear. The CDR3 spans 14 residues. Germline V gene sequence: CDR1 PRHDT, CDR2 FYEKMQ (reference sequence). Trimming cost V 6 bases and J 5 bases, with 14 bases left between them. The chain's CDR3 is CASSYLSGNNEQFF. CDR3 DNA: TGTGCCAGCAGTTACTTGTCGGGCAACAATGAGCAGTTCTTC.

This clonotype has only a few counts. This sequence joins TRBV6-4 and TRBJ2-1; 11 nucleotides agree with TRBD2. Germline V CDR1 and CDR2: MRHNA, SNTAGT. This CDR3 is built from 16 residues. V lost 5 bases, J lost 2 bases, and 5 bases stayed unmatched. The CDR3 coding sequence is TGTGCCAGCAGTTTGACTAGCGGGAAACCCTACAATGAGCAGTTCTTC. Its translation is CASSLTSGKPYNEQFF.

This clonotype was seen at least ten times. The V gene is TRBV28, the J gene TRBJ1-1; D may be TRBD1 (5 bases). Germline CDR1 reads MDHEN; CDR2 reads SYDVKM. The CDR3 has 14 amino acids. V lost 2 bases and J lost 2, with 9 bases in between. The CDR3 DNA reads TGTGCCAGCAGTTTACCCAGGGAAAACACTGAAGCTTTCTTT. Encoded protein: CASSLPRENTEAFF.

This clonotype has a count of ten or more. This rearrangement joins TRBV18 to TRBJ1-1; D uncertain. The CDR3 length is 15 residues. Per germline, CDR1 KGHSH and CDR2 LQKENI. Trimming removed 0 bases from V and 6 bases from J, with 14 bases in between. This CDR3 reads CASSPPGREIAEAFF. The DNA of the CDR3 is TGTGCCAGCTCACCACCGGGAAGGGAGATCGCTGAAGCTTTCTTT.

This clonotype has ten or more counts. The V and J genes are TRBV19 and TRBJ2-3; maybe TRBD2 (5 bases). V lost 9 bases to trimming and J lost 1 base, with 14 bases between them. The CDR3 contains 14 residues. Germline CDR1 is LNHDA and CDR2 is SQIVND (reference sequence). The CDR3 loop reads CASQQRSGTDTQYF. The CDR3 DNA sequence: TGTGCCAGCCAGCAGCGGAGCGGCACAGATACGCAGTATTTT.

The V and J genes are TRBV5-1 and TRBJ1-3, with D uncertain. Trimming left V 3 bases short and J 0 bases short, with 10 bases between. The CDR3 runs 15 residues. CDR1 SGHRS and CDR2 YFSETQ come from the germline V gene. The CDR3 loop reads CASSSGGSSGNTIYF. The CDR3 DNA follows: TGCGCCAGCAGCTCAGGCGGGAGCTCTGGAAACACCATATATTTT.

This clonotype has at least ten counts. V is TRBV6-6 and J is TRBJ2-3; 8 nucleotides line up with TRBD2. This CDR3 has 16 amino acids. Germline CDR1 MNHNY, CDR2 SVGAGI (reference sequence). The junction had 7 bases not matched to a gene; V was cut back by 2 bases and J by 3 bases. CDR3 sequence reads: CASSYNPGGRTDTQYF. In DNA form, the CDR3 reads TGTGCCAGCAGTTACAACCCGGGCGGGAGGACAGATACGCAGTATTTT.

The rearrangement links TRBV3-1 to TRBJ1-6, with D perhaps TRBD1 (5 bases). The CDR3 has 14 amino acids. Germline V gene data show CDR1 as LGHDT and CDR2 as YNNKEL (reference sequence). The V end was cut by 8 bases, the J end by 7 bases, with 15 bases between. DNA of the CDR3: TGTGCCAGCGTTGGGACGCGGGCGAATTCACCCCTCCACTTT. Protein product: CASVGTRANSPLHF.

This clonotype has ten or more counts. V is TRBV7-8 and J is TRBJ1-5, with unresolved D. From germline, CDR1 is SGHVS and CDR2 FQNEAQ. CDR3 size: 16 residues. V lost 0 bases to trimming and J lost 0 bases, with 9 bases between them. The CDR3 nucleotides are TGTGCCAGCAGCTTAGCGCCCACGGATAGCAATCAGCCCCAGCATTTT. As protein: CASSLAPTDSNQPQHF.

The table lists this clonotype with a few counts. The genes are TRBV11-2 and TRBJ2-3, with TRBD1 identical over 8 bases. Trimming cost V 4 bases and J 5 bases; bases outside gene matches: 11. This CDR3 region has 16 residues. The germline V gene encodes CDR1 SGHAT and CDR2 FQNNGV. The CDR3 here is CASSSIQGALEDTQYF. The CDR3 DNA sequence: TGTGCCAGCAGCTCTATTCAGGGGGCCCTCGAAGATACGCAGTATTTT.

This clonotype has ten or more counts. The gene calls are TRBV25-1 and TRBJ1-1, with TRBD1 identical over 8 bases. The CDR3 extends over 16 amino acids. V was pared by 3 bases and J by 4 bases, with 10 bases of the junction left unmatched. Germline V gene lookup returns CDR1 MGHDK and CDR2 SYGVNS. CDR3 in amino acids: CASSDGNRGRGTEAFF. CDR3 sequence (DNA): TGTGCCAGCAGTGACGGGAACAGGGGGAGAGGCACTGAAGCTTTCTTT.

This chain joins TRBV5-5 and TRBJ2-1; unclear D gene. The CDR3 contains 18 residues. Germline CDR1 reads SGHKS; CDR2 reads YYEKEE (reference sequence). V was cut by 2 bases and J by 0 bases, with 18 bases left in between. CDR3 protein: CASSLGRLVRSSYNEQFF. The CDR3 DNA sequence: TGTGCCAGCAGCTTAGGCCGTCTAGTGAGAAGCTCCTACAATGAGCAGTTCTTC.